The 22 T cell receptor beta chains below come from one sample, sequenced in a study of T cell changes during pregnancy in multiple sclerosis. Method: immunoSEQ multiplex PCR; TCRdb's copy keeps in-frame clones and lacks some. The sample includes 45,000 to 70,000 clones, about 90% of them seen just once. Sequenced material: CD4+ T cells from peripheral blood mononuclear cells, taken in the second trimester of pregnancy. Receptors were obtained from a female donor with multiple sclerosis, enrolled in a pregnancy study.

The chain combines TRBV10-3 with TRBJ1-3; TRBD1 is a possible D gene (6 bases). The CDR3 loop spans 14 amino acids. The V gene's germline CDR1 is ENHRY and CDR2 SYGVKD. V was clipped by 10 bases and J by 3 bases, with 16 bases between them. The chain's CDR3 is CATAQADSGNTIYF. The CDR3 DNA follows: TGTGCCACAGCACAGGCGGACAGTGGAAACACCATATATTTT.

The chain joins TRBV6-4 to TRBJ2-1, with TRBD2 identical over 12 bases. This CDR3 has 21 amino acids. Germline V gene sequence: CDR1 MRHNA, CDR2 SNTAGT. V lost 2 bases and J lost 4; bases outside the gene matches: 18. The CDR3 bases are TGTGCCAGCAGTGACCCTTACCTGACTAGCGGGAGAGAGAGTGAGTACAATGAGCAGTTCTTC. Its protein product is CASSDPYLTSGRESEYNEQFF.

The V and J genes are TRBV7-4 and TRBJ1-5, with D perhaps matching TRBD1 (6 bases). V dropped 5 bases and J dropped 3 bases, with 11 bases sitting between them. The CDR3 totals 14 residues. The germline V gene encodes CDR1 SGHVT and CDR2 SQSDAQ. The CDR3: CASSQQGYNQPQHF. As DNA, the CDR3 is TGTGCCAGCAGCCAACAGGGATACAATCAGCCCCAGCATTTT. The whole variable domain, remainder taken from reference TRBV7-4 and TRBJ1-5, is GAGVSQSPRYKVAKRGRDVALRCDSISGHVTLYWYRQTLGQGSEVLTYSQSDAQRDKSGRPSGRFSAERPERSVSTLKIQRTEQGDSAVYLCASSQQGYNQPQHFGDGTRLSIL.

The CDR3 spells CASSLGQGSTNEKLFF. In DNA, the CDR3 is TGCGCCAGCAGCTTAGGCCAGGGATCAACTAATGAAAAACTGTTTTTT. The V gene is TRBV5-1, the J gene TRBJ1-4, with a tentative D call TRBD1 (5 bases). The CDR3 loop spans 16 amino acids. Deletions cut 2 bases from V and 0 bases from J, with 11 bases between. Germline assignment: CDR1 SGHRS and CDR2 YFSETQ.

This rearrangement joins TRBV9 to TRBJ1-6, with 8 bases aligning to TRBD1. The germline V gene has CDR1 SGDLS and CDR2 YYNGEE. The CDR3 extends over 15 amino acids. Trimming removed 3 bases from V and 6 bases from J; junction bases left unmatched: 5. CDR3 region: CASSETGGANSPLHF. The CDR3 nucleotides are TGTGCCAGCAGCGAAACAGGGGGTGCTAATTCACCCCTCCACTTT.

The chain links TRBV9 to TRBJ1-6, with 7 bases matching TRBD1. Germline values: CDR1 SGDLS, CDR2 YYNGEE. V shed 0 bases and J 8 bases; nucleotides not matched to a gene: 2. The CDR3 is 14 residues long. The CDR3: CASSVGTGDSPLHF. The CDR3 DNA follows: TGTGCCAGCAGCGTAGGGACAGGAGATTCACCCCTCCACTTT.

V gene TRBV27 combines with J gene TRBJ2-2; the match to TRBD1 covers 7 bases. The CDR3 is 15 residues long. Unmatched junction bases numbered 8, after V lost 5 bases and J lost 5 bases. The germline V gene has CDR1 MNHEY and CDR2 SMNVEV (reference sequence). Here the CDR3 reads CASSRQGFETGELFF. In nucleotides, the CDR3 is TGTGCCAGCAGTCGACAGGGCTTCGAGACCGGGGAGCTGTTTTTT.

This chain connects TRBV7-9 to TRBJ1-1; no clear D. Germline V gene lookup returns CDR1 SEHNR and CDR2 FQNEAQ (reference sequence). The CDR3 totals 15 residues. V gave up 6 bases and J gave up 5 bases, with 19 bases separating them. The CDR3 is CASRGPATGFTEAFF. The DNA for the CDR3 is TGTGCCAGCAGGGGTCCAGCGACGGGGTTTACTGAAGCTTTCTTT.

This chain uses TRBV27 with TRBJ2-1, with 8 bases fitting TRBD1. Germline V lookup: CDR1 MNHEY, CDR2 SMNVEV (reference sequence). CDR3 length equals 15 residues. J was trimmed by 9 bases and V by 4 bases; bases with no gene match: 11. The CDR3 DNA follows: TGTGCCAGCAGTTCGAACAGGGGGGTATCGGGTGAGCAGTTCTTC. Amino acid sequence: CASSSNRGVSGEQFF.

This chain uses TRBV7-8 with TRBJ2-1; D is uncertain. Germline-derived CDR1 and CDR2 are SGHVS and FQNEAQ. CDR3 length: 16 amino acids. V gave up 2 bases and J gave up 2 bases, with 13 bases separating them. The CDR3 is CASSLLTGLAYNEQFF. The CDR3 nucleotides are TGTGCCAGCAGCTTACTGACTGGCTTAGCCTACAATGAGCAGTTCTTC.

The genes are TRBV7-6 and TRBJ1-1; 9 nucleotides align to TRBD1. This CDR3 spans 14 amino acids. Losses at the gene ends were 6 bases for V and 1 base for J; bases not matched to a gene: 3. Germline V gives CDR1 SGHVS, CDR2 FNYEAQ. The CDR3 is CASSLQGANTEAFF. The DNA for the CDR3 is TGTGCCAGCAGTCTACAGGGGGCGAACACTGAAGCTTTCTTT.

The chain couples TRBV6-1 to TRBJ1-5; D uncertain. Germline V gene sequence: CDR1 MNHNS, CDR2 SASEGT. Trimming left V 2 bases short and J 0 bases short, with 8 bases between. The CDR3 length is 15 residues. The CDR3 DNA is TGTGCCAGCAGTGAAAGCCATCTTAGCAATCAGCCCCAGCATTTT. This translates into CASSESHLSNQPQHF.

V usage is TRBV25-1 and J usage is TRBJ2-7, with D unclear. Germline V gives CDR1 MGHDK, CDR2 SYGVNS. The V and J ends lost 8 bases and 3 bases respectively, with 8 bases between them. This CDR3 region has 11 residues. CDR3 coding DNA: TGTGCCAGCTCATCAGACTACGAGCAGTACTTC. This encodes CASSSDYEQYF.

The rearrangement links TRBV19 to TRBJ2-7; 8 nucleotides align to TRBD1. This CDR3 region has 14 residues. CDR1 and CDR2 (germline): LNHDA, SQIVND (reference sequence). J was trimmed by 4 bases and V by 3 bases; bases with no gene match: 5. CDR3 DNA sequence: TGTGCCAGTAGTATCGGACAGGGAATGTACGAGCAGTACTTC. Its protein product is CASSIGQGMYEQYF.

The gene calls are TRBV6-7 and TRBJ2-7; 11 bases are shared with TRBD1. TRBV6-7 is flagged as an ORF with uncertain function. The junction had 11 bases not matched to a gene; V was cut back by 1 base and J by 0 bases. The CDR3 sequence is 19 residues long. The CDR3 protein is CASSYLPGQGVLLSYEQYF. The DNA of the CDR3 is TGTGCCAGCAGTTACTTACCGGGACAGGGGGTACTTCTCTCCTACGAGCAGTACTTC.

Only one count was recorded for this clone. This chain connects TRBV7-9 to TRBJ1-6; possible D gene TRBD1, 6 bases. V lost 1 base and J lost 7, with 8 bases in between. The germline V gene encodes CDR1 SEHNR and CDR2 FQNEAQ (reference sequence). The CDR3 has 14 amino acids. The CDR3 spells CASSLGTENSPLHF. CDR3 bases: TGTGCCAGCAGCTTAGGGACAGAAAATTCACCCCTCCACTTT.

The gene calls are TRBV30 and TRBJ2-3; possibly TRBD2 for D (7 bases). The V and J ends lost 0 bases and 0 bases respectively, with 10 bases between them. The CDR3 sequence is 15 residues long. Looked up from germline, CDR1 is GTSNPN and CDR2 is SVGIG (reference sequence). CDR3 bases: TGTGCCTGGAGTGTAGGGGGGGCTAGCACAGATACGCAGTATTTT. Translated, it gives CAWSVGGASTDTQYF.

This clone was seen a single time. V usage is TRBV15 and J usage is TRBJ2-7, with TRBD1 matching 10 bases. The CDR3 covers 16 residues. The V gene end was trimmed by 1 base and the J gene end by 2 bases; junction bases not matched to a gene: 5. CDR1 is LNHNV, CDR2 YYDKDF, per germline (reference sequence). The DNA of the CDR3 is TGTGCCACCAGCAGAGCCTTGGGACAGGGGACCTACGAGCAGTACTTC. Protein: CATSRALGQGTYEQYF.

This sequence joins TRBV11-2 and TRBJ2-7; 8 bases are shared with TRBD2. The CDR3 loop spans 14 amino acids. J was trimmed by 2 bases and V by 1 base; bases with no gene match: 1. Germline lookup yields CDR1 SGHAT and CDR2 FQNNGV. CDR3 coding DNA: TGTGCCAGCAGCTTAGCGGGAGGGCCCTACGAGCAGTACTTC. Translation: CASSLAGGPYEQYF. Combining the CDR3 with reference TRBV11-2 and TRBJ2-7 gives the whole variable domain EAGVAQSPRYKIIEKRQSVAFWCNPISGHATLYWYQQILGQGPKLLIQFQNNGVVDDSQLPKDRFSAERLKGVDSTLKIQPAKLEDSAVYLCASSLAGGPYEQYFGPGTRLTVT.

This clone came up a few times. J is TRBJ1-5 and V is TRBV6-5; D is undetermined. This CDR3 region has 13 residues. The V and J ends lost 2 bases and 6 bases respectively, with 8 bases between them. The germline V gene has CDR1 MNHEY and CDR2 SVGAGI. The CDR3 DNA reads TGTGCCAGCAGTTACGGGAGGTTTCAGCCCCAGCATTTT. It translates to CASSYGRFQPQHF.

The V call is TRBV9, the J call TRBJ2-2; 9 bases fit TRBD1. Germline loops: CDR1 SGDLS, CDR2 YYNGEE. The CDR3 contains 15 residues. With 0 bases clipped from V and 6 bases from J, the junction kept 3 bases outside the gene matches. The DNA for the CDR3 is TGTGCCAGCAGCGTAGCGACAGGGGGTTCCGGGGAGCTGTTTTTT. This sequence encodes CASSVATGGSGELFF. The full variable domain, in which reference TRBV9 and TRBJ2-2 provide the parts outside the CDR3, is DSGVTQTPKHLITATGQRVTLRCSPRSGDLSVYWYQQSLDQGLQFLIQYYNGEERAKGNILERFSAQQFPDLHSELNLSSLELGDSALYFCASSVATGGSGELFFGEGSRLTVL.

The rearrangement joins TRBV30 to TRBJ1-2, with 7 bases fitting TRBD1. CDR1 is GTSNPN, CDR2 SVGIG, per germline (reference sequence). V gave up 5 bases and J gave up 1 base; unmatched junction bases: 4. The CDR3 is 13 residues long. DNA of the CDR3: TGTGCCTGGGACAGGGCCCATAACTATGGCTACACCTTC. Translating gives CAWDRAHNYGYTF.